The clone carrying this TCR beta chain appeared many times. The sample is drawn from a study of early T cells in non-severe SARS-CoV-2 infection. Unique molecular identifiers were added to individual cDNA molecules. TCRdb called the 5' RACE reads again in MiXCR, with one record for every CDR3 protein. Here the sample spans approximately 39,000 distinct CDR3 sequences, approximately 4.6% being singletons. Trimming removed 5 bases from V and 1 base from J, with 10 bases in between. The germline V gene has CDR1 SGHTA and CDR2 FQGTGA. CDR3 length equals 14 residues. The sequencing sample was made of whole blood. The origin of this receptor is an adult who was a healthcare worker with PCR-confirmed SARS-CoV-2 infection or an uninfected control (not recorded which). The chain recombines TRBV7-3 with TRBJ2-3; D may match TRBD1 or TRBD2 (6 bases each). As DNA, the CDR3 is TGTGCCAGCAGCCCGAGGGGGGGCACAGATACGCAGTATTTT. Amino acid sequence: CASSPRGGTDTQYF.